Below, 8 T cell receptor beta chains from the same sample are listed, as sequenced in a study of somatic mutations in cytotoxic T cells in rheumatoid arthritis. Clones were sequenced by immunoSEQ multiplex PCR, and TCRdb holds only the in-frame ones, with some missing. The table has about 12,000 clones, around 83% seen once. Sequenced: CD8+ T cells sorted from blood. The source of these receptors is an older woman in good health.

The V call is TRBV6-1, the J call TRBJ1-2; 9 bases agree with TRBD1. Germline V CDR1 and CDR2: MNHNS, SASEGT. The V and J ends lost 7 bases and 3 bases, in that order; junction bases with no gene match: 9. The CDR3 covers 15 residues. CDR3 residues: CASITGGAGDYGYTF. In nucleotides, the CDR3 is TGTGCCAGCATTACAGGGGGCGCAGGCGACTATGGCTACACCTTC.

The chain recombines TRBV28 with TRBJ1-5; TRBD1 matches 9 bases. In germline, CDR1 is MDHEN, CDR2 SYDVKM. The trim removed 3 bases at V and 3 bases at J, leaving 3 bases unmatched. This CDR3 has 15 amino acids. Here the CDR3 DNA reads TGTGCCAGCAGTTTGGACAGGGGCAACAATCAGCCCCAGCATTTT. It yields the protein CASSLDRGNNQPQHF.

The V gene is TRBV28, the J gene TRBJ1-2, with no clear D. The CDR3 is 13 residues long. Trimming cost V 7 bases and J 2 bases, with 11 bases left between them. CDR1 MDHEN and CDR2 SYDVKM come from the germline V gene. The CDR3 loop is CASTLTSNYGYTF. As DNA, the CDR3 is TGTGCCAGCACGTTGACATCCAACTATGGCTACACCTTC.

This clone was seen only once. The chain couples TRBV9 to TRBJ2-2; D may be TRBD1 (7 bases). Germline V gene data show CDR1 as SGDLS and CDR2 as YYNGEE. This CDR3 has 16 residues. Trimming took off 0 bases at V and 3 bases at J, with 12 bases between the two ends. The CDR3 coding sequence is TGTGCCAGCAGCGTAGGTGGAGGGGGCTACACCGGGGAGCTGTTTTTT. Translation: CASSVGGGGYTGELFF.

J is TRBJ2-3 and V is TRBV28, with 11 bases lining up with TRBD2. CDR1 is MDHEN, CDR2 SYDVKM, per germline. The CDR3 covers 16 residues. With V trimmed by 6 bases and J by 4 bases, 9 bases remained unmatched. The CDR3 is CASSDVLAGDPDTQYF. CDR3 sequence (DNA): TGTGCCAGCAGCGACGTACTAGCGGGGGACCCAGATACGCAGTATTTT.

Concerning this clone: Other nucleotide sequences in the sample specify the same CDR3. The CDR3 DNA follows: TGTGCCACCAGCAGTTGGGGGGGGGTTGAAGCTTTCTTT. Its protein product is CATSSWGGVEAFF. The rearrangement uses TRBV15 and TRBJ1-1; D is possibly TRBD1 (5 bases). Trimming stripped 3 bases from V and 7 bases from J, with 12 bases between. CDR3 length: 13 amino acids. Per the germline V gene, CDR1 is LNHNV and CDR2 is YYDKDF (reference sequence).

The chain couples TRBV28 to TRBJ2-7; 11 bases line up with TRBD2. The J call may be incorrect, as the DNA end agrees better with TRBJ2-5. Germline loops: CDR1 MDHEN, CDR2 SYDVKM. This CDR3 comprises 16 residues. This CDR3 is CASSSVTSGVRETQYF. DNA of the CDR3: TGTGCCAGCAGTTCGGTGACTAGCGGGGTTCGAGAGACCCAGTACTTC.

The rearrangement joins TRBV5-4 to TRBJ1-2; D gene uncertain. The CDR3 loop spans 15 amino acids. The germline CDR1 and CDR2 sequences are SGHNT and YYREEE (reference sequence). The V end lost 4 bases, the J end lost 2 bases, and 15 bases lay between the germline ends. CDR3 loop: CASSKEGAVNYGYTF. In DNA form, the CDR3 reads TGTGCCAGCAGCAAGGAGGGAGCGGTAAACTATGGCTACACCTTC.